This T cell receptor (beta chain) was retrieved from a study of T cells after yellow fever vaccination. Study information: Preparation of fractions with low cell numbers was performed using SMART-Seq v4 Ultra Low Input. Study results and limitations: Repertoires sorted by FACS could include abundant clonotypes that are contaminants from the bulk population. Reappearance after the booster was observed for most primary-vaccination clones (about 96% CD4, about 91% CD8). Across the CD4 and CD8 compartments, a small share of clonotypes was present in both.

V was pared by 0 bases and J by 3 bases, with 9 bases of the junction left unmatched. This CDR3 contains 19 residues. Germline CDR1 reads LGHNA; CDR2 reads YNFKEQ. A few counts support this clonotype. Its antigen remains unidentified. TCRdb recomputed calls from the 5' RACE reads with MiXCR, one row per CDR3 protein. Among some 560,000 distinct CDR3 sequences listed, approximately 16% were seen once. The sequences come from PBMCs, collected around 5 days after the first yellow fever vaccination. The TCR sequence derives from a man aged 18-30 years who received the YFV17D yellow fever vaccine. V usage is TRBV4-2 and J usage is TRBJ2-1, with 12 bases lining up with TRBD1. CDR3 sequence (DNA): TGTGCCAGCAGCCAAGACTCCCGGGACAGGGGGCCGAACTACAATGAGCAGTTCTTC. It specifies CASSQDSRDRGPNYNEQFF.